This T cell receptor (beta chain) comes out of a study of T cell responses to AZD1222 COVID-19 vaccine. Study results and caveats: Spike-specific TCR breadth and depth went up after people got two AZD1222 doses. Only a handful of AZD1222 recipients, five to seven in all, had baseline seropositivity. Vaccine-related CD4 TCRs covered spike, predominating at 160-218 and 743-854.

Profiling relied on immunoSEQ multiplex PCR, and the TCRdb table lists in-frame clones only, not all of them. Among around 99,000 clones listed, just over 90% were seen once. As regards this clone: Its antigen is currently unknown.

The clonotype was recovered from an adult who received the AZD1222 COVID-19 vaccine. Source: peripheral blood, taken 28 days after the second AZD1222 dose.

CDR3 DNA sequence: TGTGCCAGTCAATTTATACCCCCTTATAGCAATCAGCCCCAGCATTTT. This codes for CASQFIPPYSNQPQHF. The chain carries TRBV19 and TRBJ1-5; no reliable D call. CDR1 and CDR2 from the germline V gene are LNHDA and SQIVND (reference sequence). V lost 8 bases to trimming and J lost 0 bases, with 17 bases between them. CDR3 length: 16 residues.